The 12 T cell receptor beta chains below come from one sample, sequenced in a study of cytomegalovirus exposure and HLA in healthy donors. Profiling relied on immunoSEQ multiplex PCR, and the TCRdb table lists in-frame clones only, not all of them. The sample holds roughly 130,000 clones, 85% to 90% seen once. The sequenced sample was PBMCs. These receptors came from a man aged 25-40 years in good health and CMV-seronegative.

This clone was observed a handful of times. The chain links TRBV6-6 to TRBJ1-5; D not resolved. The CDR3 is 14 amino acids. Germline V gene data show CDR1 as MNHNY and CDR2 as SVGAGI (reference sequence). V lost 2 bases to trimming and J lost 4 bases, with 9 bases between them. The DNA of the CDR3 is TGTGCCAGCAGTTACGACGGAGGAAATCAGCCCCAGCATTTT. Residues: CASSYDGGNQPQHF.

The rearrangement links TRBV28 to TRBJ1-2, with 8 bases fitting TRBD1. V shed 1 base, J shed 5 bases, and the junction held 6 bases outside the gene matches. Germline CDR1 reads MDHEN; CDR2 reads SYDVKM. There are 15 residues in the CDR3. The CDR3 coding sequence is TGTGCCAGCAGTTTATCCGTCAGGGGGCTATATGGCTACACCTTC. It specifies CASSLSVRGLYGYTF.

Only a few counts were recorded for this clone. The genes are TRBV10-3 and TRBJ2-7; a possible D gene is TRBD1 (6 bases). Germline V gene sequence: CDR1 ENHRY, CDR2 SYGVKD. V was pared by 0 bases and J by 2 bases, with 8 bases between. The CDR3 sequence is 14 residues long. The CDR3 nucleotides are TGTGCCATCAGTGAGTCTCAGGGGACCTACGAGCAGTACTTC. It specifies CAISESQGTYEQYF.

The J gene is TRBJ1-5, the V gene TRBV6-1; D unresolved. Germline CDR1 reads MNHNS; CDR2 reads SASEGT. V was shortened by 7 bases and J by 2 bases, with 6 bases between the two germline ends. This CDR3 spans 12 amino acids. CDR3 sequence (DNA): TGTGCCAGCAAGAGGGGCAATCAGCCCCAGCATTTT. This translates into CASKRGNQPQHF.

The CDR3 coding sequence is TGTGCCAGCAGGTCTGGGGGCCTGAACACTGAAGCTTTCTTT. This translates into CASRSGGLNTEAFF. The chain couples TRBV7-6 to TRBJ1-1, with D possibly TRBD1 on 6 matching bases. Trimming took off 6 bases at V and 0 bases at J, with 11 bases between the two ends. Per the germline V gene, CDR1 is SGHVS and CDR2 is FNYEAQ. CDR3 length: 14 amino acids.

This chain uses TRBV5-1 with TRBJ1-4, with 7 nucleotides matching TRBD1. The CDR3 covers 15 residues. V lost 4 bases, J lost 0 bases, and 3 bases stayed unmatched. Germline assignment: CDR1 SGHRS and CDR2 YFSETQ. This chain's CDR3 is CASSRQGATNEKLFF. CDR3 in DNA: TGCGCCAGCAGCCGACAGGGTGCAACTAATGAAAAACTGTTTTTT.

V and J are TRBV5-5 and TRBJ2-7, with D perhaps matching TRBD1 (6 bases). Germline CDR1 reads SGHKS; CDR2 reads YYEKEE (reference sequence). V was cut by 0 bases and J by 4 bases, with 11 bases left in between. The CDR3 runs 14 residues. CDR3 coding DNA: TGTGCCAGCAGCTTGGCAGGGGATGGTTACGAGCAGTACTTC. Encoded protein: CASSLAGDGYEQYF.

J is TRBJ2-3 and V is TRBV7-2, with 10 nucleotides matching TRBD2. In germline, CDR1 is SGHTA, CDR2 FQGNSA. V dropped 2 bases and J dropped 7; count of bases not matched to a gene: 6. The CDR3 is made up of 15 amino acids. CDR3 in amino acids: CASSLKRGGLYTQYF. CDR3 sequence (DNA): TGTGCCAGCAGCTTAAAGCGGGGGGGCCTATATACGCAGTATTTT.

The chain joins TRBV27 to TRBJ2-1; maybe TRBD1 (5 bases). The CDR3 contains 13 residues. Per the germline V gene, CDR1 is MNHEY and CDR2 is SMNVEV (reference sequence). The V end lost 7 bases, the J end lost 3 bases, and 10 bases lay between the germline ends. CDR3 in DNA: TGTGCCAGCACACAGGCCGGCTACAATGAGCAGTTCTTC. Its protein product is CASTQAGYNEQFF.

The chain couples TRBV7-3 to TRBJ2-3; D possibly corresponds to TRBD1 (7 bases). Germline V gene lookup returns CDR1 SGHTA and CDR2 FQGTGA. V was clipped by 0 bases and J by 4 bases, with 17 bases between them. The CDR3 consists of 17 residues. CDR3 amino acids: CASSLTAGRQGADTQYF. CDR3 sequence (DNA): TGTGCCAGCAGCTTAACGGCGGGAAGGCAGGGGGCAGATACGCAGTATTTT. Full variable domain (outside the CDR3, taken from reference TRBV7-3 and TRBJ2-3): GAGVSQTPSNKVTEKGKYVELRCDPISGHTALYWYRQSLGQGPEFLIYFQGTGAADDSGLPNDRFFAVRPEGSVSTLKIQRTERGDSAVYLCASSLTAGRQGADTQYFGPGTRLTVL.

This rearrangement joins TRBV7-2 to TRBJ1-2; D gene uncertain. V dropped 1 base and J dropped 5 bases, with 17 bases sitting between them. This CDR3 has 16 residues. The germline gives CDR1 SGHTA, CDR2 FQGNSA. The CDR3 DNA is TGTGCCAGCAGCTTAGTGGGCGGACCTTCGGGGTATGGCTACACCTTC. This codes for CASSLVGGPSGYGYTF.

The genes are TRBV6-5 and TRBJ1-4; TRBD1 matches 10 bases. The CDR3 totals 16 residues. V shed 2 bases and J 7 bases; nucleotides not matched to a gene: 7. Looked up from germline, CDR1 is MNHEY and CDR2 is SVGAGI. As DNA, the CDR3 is TGTGCCAGCAGTTACGGATCCGGGACAGGGGTTGAAAAACTGTTTTTT. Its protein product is CASSYGSGTGVEKLFF.